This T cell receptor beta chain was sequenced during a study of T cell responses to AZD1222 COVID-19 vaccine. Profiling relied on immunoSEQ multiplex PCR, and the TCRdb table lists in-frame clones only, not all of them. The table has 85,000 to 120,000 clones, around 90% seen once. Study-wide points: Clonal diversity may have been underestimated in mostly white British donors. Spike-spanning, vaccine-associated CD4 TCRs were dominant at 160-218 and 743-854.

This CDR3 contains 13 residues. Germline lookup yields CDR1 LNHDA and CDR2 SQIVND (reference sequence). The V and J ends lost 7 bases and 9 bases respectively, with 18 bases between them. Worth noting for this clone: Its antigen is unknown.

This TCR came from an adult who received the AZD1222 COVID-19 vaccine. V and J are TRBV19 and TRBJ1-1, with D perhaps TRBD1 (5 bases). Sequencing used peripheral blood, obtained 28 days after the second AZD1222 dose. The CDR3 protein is CASTRQGGVKAFF. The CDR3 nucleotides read TGTGCCAGTACACGGCAGGGTGGGGTCAAAGCTTTCTTT.